Following are 23 T cell receptor beta chains from one sample sequenced in a study of early T cells in non-severe SARS-CoV-2 infection (dated by TCRdb to about 2021). The method behind the library was 5' RACE. Data came from a NextSeq 500. TCRdb passed the public sequencing reads through fastp at Q25 and MiXCR, retaining productive beta sequences. Identical CDR3 protein sequences are pooled into one entry, listed with their most common genes and DNA. A total of about 60,000 distinct CDR3 sequences appear in this sample, 15% of them only once. Approximately 11% of the sample is taken by the ten largest. Sequencing was performed on whole blood, taken at baseline. The receptors stem from an adult who was a healthcare worker with PCR-confirmed SARS-CoV-2 infection or an uninfected control (not recorded which).

This clonotype showed up just a few times. V usage is TRBV27 and J usage is TRBJ2-5; D not resolved. CDR3 length: 11 amino acids. The V end lost 7 bases, the J end lost 3 bases, and 6 bases lay between the germline ends. CDR1 and CDR2 from the germline V gene are MNHEY and SMNVEV (reference sequence). This CDR3 reads CASKREETQYF. In DNA, the CDR3 is TGTGCCAGCAAACGGGAAGAGACCCAGTACTTC.

The rearrangement uses TRBV20-1 and TRBJ1-2; D is uncertain. The CDR3 is made up of 13 amino acids. Trimming took off 4 bases at V and 0 bases at J, with 9 bases between the two ends. Germline-derived CDR1 and CDR2 are DFQATT and SNEGSKA (reference sequence). CDR3 DNA: TGCAGTGCTACCCCCCCTACTAACTATGGCTACACCTTC. This translates into CSATPPTNYGYTF.

This clonotype has ten or more counts. This chain connects TRBV2 to TRBJ1-5, with a tentative D call TRBD1 (5 bases). The CDR3 runs to 18 residues. Germline CDR1 SNHLY, CDR2 FYNNEI. V was pared by 6 bases and J by 0 bases, with 21 bases between. The CDR3 DNA reads TGTGCCAGCAGGAGGACAAGCCTCGAGCAATATAGCAATCAGCCCCAGCATTTT. The encoded protein is CASRRTSLEQYSNQPQHF.

The chain couples TRBV10-1 to TRBJ2-6; TRBD2 might be the D (6 bases). The germline V gene has CDR1 WNHNN and CDR2 SYGVQD (reference sequence). V lost 2 bases, J lost 6 bases, and 14 bases lay in between. This CDR3 contains 16 residues. The CDR3 is CASSEGSGTEANVLTF. For the CDR3, the DNA is TGCGCCAGCAGTGAGGGTTCAGGGACTGAGGCCAACGTCCTGACTTTC.

The rearrangement links TRBV28 to TRBJ1-5; D perhaps matches TRBD1 (6 bases). Germline V lookup: CDR1 MDHEN, CDR2 SYDVKM. CDR3 size: 14 residues. V was clipped by 6 bases and J by 5 bases, with 14 bases between them. The CDR3, as DNA: TGTGCCAGCAGCCGCTCCGGGGGCTATCAGCCCCAGCATTTT. Translated: CASSRSGGYQPQHF.

This clonotype appeared a few times. The V and J genes are TRBV11-2 and TRBJ1-1; no firm D call. The CDR3 has 13 amino acids. The V end lost 2 bases, the J end lost 0 bases, and 4 bases lay between the germline ends. From germline, CDR1 is SGHAT and CDR2 FQNNGV. The CDR3 DNA follows: TGTGCCAGCAGCTTACAGATGAACACTGAAGCTTTCTTT. Translated: CASSLQMNTEAFF.

This clonotype was picked up a small number of times. V gene TRBV7-3 combines with J gene TRBJ2-3; TRBD2 is a possible D gene (6 bases). Trimming removed 5 bases at V and 5 bases at J, with 14 bases between. CDR3 length: 14 amino acids. In germline, CDR1 is SGHTA, CDR2 FQGTGA. The CDR3 DNA is TGTGCCAGCAGCCCAGGAGGGACTGTAGATACGCAGTATTTT. This gives the protein CASSPGGTVDTQYF.

This clonotype was recorded a few times. The V call is TRBV2, the J call TRBJ2-3; TRBD1 or TRBD2 may be the D gene (7 bases each). The germline V gene encodes CDR1 SNHLY and CDR2 FYNNEI. The length of the CDR3 is 13 residues. Trimming cost V 4 bases and J 7 bases, with 12 bases left between them. The CDR3 region is CASSGGGGYTQYF. CDR3 coding DNA: TGTGCCAGCAGTGGGGGAGGGGGCTATACGCAGTATTTT.

This sequence joins TRBV7-6 and TRBJ2-3; D unresolved. This CDR3 spans 13 amino acids. In germline, CDR1 is SGHVS, CDR2 FNYEAQ. V dropped 4 bases and J dropped 5 bases, with 10 bases sitting between them. CDR3 coding DNA: TGTGCCAGCAGCTCACAACAGCGAGATACGCAGTATTTT. Protein sequence: CASSSQQRDTQYF.

The chain joins TRBV4-1 to TRBJ2-7, with D possibly called TRBD1 or TRBD2 (5 bases each). The CDR3 consists of 15 residues. Germline-derived CDR1 and CDR2 are MGHRA and YSYEKL. V lost 4 bases, J lost 3 bases, and 16 bases lay in between. DNA of the CDR3: TGCGCCAGCAGCCGTCGGGACGGAATATACTACGAGCAGTACTTC. Amino acids: CASSRRDGIYYEQYF.

The chain joins TRBV3-1 to TRBJ1-6; D gene uncertain. Trimming removed 5 bases from V and 5 bases from J, with 7 bases in between. Germline loops: CDR1 LGHDT, CDR2 YNNKEL (reference sequence). This CDR3 has 13 residues. In DNA, the CDR3 is TGTGCCAGCAGCGCAACTAATAATTCACCCCTCCACTTT. The encoded protein is CASSATNNSPLHF. Complete variable domain (other parts from reference TRBV3-1 and TRBJ1-6): DTAVSQTPKYLVTQMGNDKSIKCEQNLGHDTMYWYKQDSKKFLKIMFSYNNKELIINETVPNRFSPKSPDKAHLNLHINSLELGDSAVYFCASSATNNSPLHFGNGTRLTVT.

Many counts were recorded for this clonotype. The chain employs TRBV20-1 and TRBJ2-1; D is unresolved. Per germline, CDR1 DFQATT and CDR2 SNEGSKA (reference sequence). This CDR3 is 13 amino acids long. Trimming stripped 5 bases from V and 3 bases from J, with 11 bases between. CDR3 coding DNA: TGCAGTGCTGCCTCCGGGTTCTACAATGAGCAGTTCTTC. It encodes CSAASGFYNEQFF.

This clonotype was found many times. The J gene is TRBJ2-7, the V gene TRBV20-1, with TRBD2 identical over 13 bases. Germline trimming cut 4 bases from V and 1 base from J; bases unmatched to any gene: 7. The germline V gene encodes CDR1 DFQATT and CDR2 SNEGSKA (reference sequence). The CDR3 totals 16 residues. Written as DNA, the CDR3 is TGCAGTGCTACAAGACTAGCGGGGGGCAATTCCTACGAGCAGTACTTC. Amino acid sequence: CSATRLAGGNSYEQYF.

This chain links TRBV10-3 with TRBJ1-1, with TRBD1 matching 9 bases. This CDR3 has 15 residues. The ends lost 10 bases at V and 1 base at J; junction bases unmatched: 10. Germline lookup yields CDR1 ENHRY and CDR2 SYGVKD. The CDR3 loop is CATRTGEEGNTEAFF. The CDR3 coding sequence is TGTGCCACTAGGACAGGGGAAGAGGGGAACACTGAAGCTTTCTTT.

This clonotype was seen repeatedly, ten times or more. The chain recombines TRBV12-3 or TRBV12-4 with TRBJ1-1; 7 nucleotides line up with TRBD1. The trim removed 6 bases at V and 1 base at J, leaving 2 bases unmatched. The CDR3 runs 13 residues. CDR3 nucleotides: TGTGCCAGCAGCGGGACAGCGAACACTGAAGCTTTCTTT. Translating gives CASSGTANTEAFF.

This clonotype occurred many times. The rearrangement uses TRBV12-3 or TRBV12-4 and TRBJ2-1; no clear D. CDR3 length: 11 amino acids. V lost 4 bases and J 12 bases, leaving 10 bases between the germline ends. The CDR3 here is CASSSGRGQFF. The CDR3 bases are TGTGCCAGCAGTTCGGGCAGAGGGCAGTTCTTC.

The chain recombines TRBV12-3 or TRBV12-4 with TRBJ1-1; 8 bases match TRBD1. V was pared by 9 bases and J by 3 bases, with 6 bases of the junction left unmatched. This CDR3 has 13 amino acids. CDR3 coding DNA: TGTGCCAGTACCGACAGGGGATACACTGAAGCTTTCTTT. Translation: CASTDRGYTEAFF.

The rearrangement links TRBV3-1 to TRBJ2-3; 8 nucleotides align to TRBD2. This CDR3 has 16 amino acids. V was clipped by 7 bases and J by 0 bases; unmatched bases: 9. Germline V gene lookup returns CDR1 LGHDT and CDR2 YNNKEL (reference sequence). In nucleotides, the CDR3 is TGTGCCAGCACCAGCACTAGCGGAGCTAGCACAGATACGCAGTATTTT. Encoded protein: CASTSTSGASTDTQYF.

V and J are TRBV28 and TRBJ2-3; D may be TRBD1 or TRBD2 (5 bases each). V was cut by 5 bases and J by 0 bases, with 18 bases left in between. The CDR3 loop spans 17 amino acids. In germline, CDR1 is MDHEN, CDR2 SYDVKM. CDR3 sequence reads: CASSPPRGVSSTDTQYF. The CDR3 coding sequence is TGTGCCAGCAGTCCCCCGAGGGGCGTATCTAGCACAGATACGCAGTATTTT.

This clonotype was seen repeatedly, ten times or more. This chain connects TRBV12-3 or TRBV12-4 to TRBJ1-5; 8 nucleotides agree with TRBD1. The CDR3 length is 14 residues. After removal of 6 bases from V and 9 bases from J, the junction contained 10 bases not matched to a gene. The CDR3 nucleotides read TGTGCCAGCAGCCGGACAGGGATGCAATGGCCCCAGCATTTT. Translated: CASSRTGMQWPQHF.

In this sample, this clonotype turned up a few times. The gene calls are TRBV2 and TRBJ2-1; 9 bases map to TRBD2. This CDR3 contains 15 residues. In germline, CDR1 is SNHLY, CDR2 FYNNEI. After removal of 8 bases from V and 5 bases from J, the junction contained 10 bases not matched to a gene. In nucleotides, the CDR3 is TGTGCCAGCCTTCAATTCAGCGGGAGGAACAATGAGCAGTTCTTC. This codes for CASLQFSGRNNEQFF.

This clonotype has at least ten counts. The chain joins TRBV6-5 to TRBJ1-5; a possible D gene is TRBD1 (5 bases). Germline loops: CDR1 MNHEY, CDR2 SVGAGI. The CDR3 consists of 14 residues. Trimming left V 4 bases short and J 1 base short, with 8 bases between. This chain's CDR3 is CASSWSGSNQPQHF. CDR3 sequence (DNA): TGTGCCAGCAGTTGGTCAGGGAGCAATCAGCCCCAGCATTTT.

This chain connects TRBV10-3 to TRBJ1-5, with D uncertain. Per germline, CDR1 ENHRY and CDR2 SYGVKD. There are 13 residues in the CDR3. V gave up 0 bases and J gave up 4 bases, with 4 bases separating them. As DNA, the CDR3 is TGTGCCATCAGTGAGTCAGGAAATCAGCCCCAGCATTTT. As protein: CAISESGNQPQHF.